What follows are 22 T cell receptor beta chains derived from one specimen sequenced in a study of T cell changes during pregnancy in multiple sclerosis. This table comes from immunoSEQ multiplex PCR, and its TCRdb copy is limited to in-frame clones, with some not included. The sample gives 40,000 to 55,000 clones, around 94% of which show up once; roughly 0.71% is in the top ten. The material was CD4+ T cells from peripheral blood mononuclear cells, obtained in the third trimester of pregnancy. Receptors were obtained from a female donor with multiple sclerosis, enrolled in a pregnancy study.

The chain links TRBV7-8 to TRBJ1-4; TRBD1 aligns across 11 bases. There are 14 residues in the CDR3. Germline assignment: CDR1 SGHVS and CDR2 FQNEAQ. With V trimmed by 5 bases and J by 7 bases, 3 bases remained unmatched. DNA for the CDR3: TGTGCCAGCAGCCCCGGGACAGGGGGTGAAAAACTGTTTTTT. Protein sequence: CASSPGTGGEKLFF.

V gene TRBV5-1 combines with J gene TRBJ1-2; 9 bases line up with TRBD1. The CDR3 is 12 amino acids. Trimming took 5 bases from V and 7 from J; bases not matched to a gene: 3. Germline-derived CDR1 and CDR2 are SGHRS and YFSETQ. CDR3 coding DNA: TGCGCCAGCAGGCTACAGGGGGCTGGCTACACCTTC. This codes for CASRLQGAGYTF.

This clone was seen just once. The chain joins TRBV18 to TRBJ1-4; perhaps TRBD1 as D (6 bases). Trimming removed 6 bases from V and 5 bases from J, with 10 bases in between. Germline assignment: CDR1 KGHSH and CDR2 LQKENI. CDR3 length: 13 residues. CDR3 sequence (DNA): TGTGCCAGCTCGCCAGACAGGAATGAAAAACTGTTTTTT. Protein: CASSPDRNEKLFF.

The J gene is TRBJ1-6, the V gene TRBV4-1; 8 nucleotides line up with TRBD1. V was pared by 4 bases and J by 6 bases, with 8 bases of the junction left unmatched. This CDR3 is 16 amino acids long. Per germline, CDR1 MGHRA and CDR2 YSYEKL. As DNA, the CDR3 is TGCGCCAGCAGCCGGCCCGAGACAGGGGCTAATTCACCCCTCCACTTT. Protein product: CASSRPETGANSPLHF.

The CDR3 here is CASGTYGRQGVGGYTF. The CDR3 DNA follows: TGTGCTAGTGGGACGTATGGAAGACAGGGGGTAGGGGGCTACACCTTC. The rearrangement links TRBV12-5 to TRBJ1-2; 9 positions match TRBD1. The V gene's germline CDR1 is LGHNT and CDR2 FRNRAP. The CDR3 runs 16 residues. V gave up 6 bases and J gave up 8 bases; unmatched junction bases: 16.

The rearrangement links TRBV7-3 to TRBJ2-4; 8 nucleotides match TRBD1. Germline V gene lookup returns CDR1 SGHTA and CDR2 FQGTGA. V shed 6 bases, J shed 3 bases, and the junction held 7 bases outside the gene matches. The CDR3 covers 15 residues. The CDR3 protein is CASRTTGGGKNIQYF. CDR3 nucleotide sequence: TGTGCCAGCAGAACCACAGGGGGAGGCAAAAACATTCAGTACTTC.

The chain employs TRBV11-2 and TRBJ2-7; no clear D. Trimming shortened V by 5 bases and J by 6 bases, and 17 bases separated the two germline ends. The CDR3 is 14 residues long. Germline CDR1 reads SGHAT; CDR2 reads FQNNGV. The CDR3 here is CASSLFSGIGEQYF. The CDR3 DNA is TGTGCCAGCAGCCTCTTCTCAGGAATCGGCGAGCAGTACTTC.

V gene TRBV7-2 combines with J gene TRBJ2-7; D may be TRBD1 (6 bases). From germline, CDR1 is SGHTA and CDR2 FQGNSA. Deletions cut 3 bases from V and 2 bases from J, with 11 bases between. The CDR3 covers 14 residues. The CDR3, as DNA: TGTGCCAGCAGCTTTCAGGGGTCCCCCTACGAGCAGTACTTC. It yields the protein CASSFQGSPYEQYF.

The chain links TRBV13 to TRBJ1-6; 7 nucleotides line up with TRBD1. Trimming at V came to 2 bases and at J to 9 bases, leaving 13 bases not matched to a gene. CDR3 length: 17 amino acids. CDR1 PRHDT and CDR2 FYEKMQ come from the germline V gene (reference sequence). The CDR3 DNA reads TGTGCCAGCAGCTTATTTATCGGGGGAACAGGGGTTTCACCCCTCCACTTT. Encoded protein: CASSLFIGGTGVSPLHF.

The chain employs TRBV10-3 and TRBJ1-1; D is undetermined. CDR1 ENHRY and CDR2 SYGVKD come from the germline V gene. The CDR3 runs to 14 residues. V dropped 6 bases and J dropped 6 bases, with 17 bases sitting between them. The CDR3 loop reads CAISEVAGGAEAFF. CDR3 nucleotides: TGTGCCATCAGCGAGGTGGCAGGAGGCGCTGAAGCTTTCTTT.

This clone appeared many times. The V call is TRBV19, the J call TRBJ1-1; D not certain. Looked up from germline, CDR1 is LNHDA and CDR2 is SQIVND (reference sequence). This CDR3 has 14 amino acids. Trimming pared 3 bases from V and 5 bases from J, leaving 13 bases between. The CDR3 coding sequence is TGTGCCAGTAGTATCCAAGCCGCGGGGACTGAAGCTTTCTTT. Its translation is CASSIQAAGTEAFF. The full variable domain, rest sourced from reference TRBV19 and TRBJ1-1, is DGGITQSPKYLFRKEGQNVTLSCEQNLNHDAMYWYRQDPGQGLRLIYYSQIVNDFQKGDIAEGYSVSREKKESFPLTVTSAQKNPTAFYLCASSIQAAGTEAFFGQGTRLTVV.

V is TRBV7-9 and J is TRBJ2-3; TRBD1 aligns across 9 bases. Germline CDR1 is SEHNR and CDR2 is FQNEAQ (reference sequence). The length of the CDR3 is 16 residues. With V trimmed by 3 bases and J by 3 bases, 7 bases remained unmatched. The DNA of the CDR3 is TGTGCCAGCAGCTTGGCCCTTGGACAGGGGACAGATACGCAGTATTTT. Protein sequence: CASSLALGQGTDTQYF.

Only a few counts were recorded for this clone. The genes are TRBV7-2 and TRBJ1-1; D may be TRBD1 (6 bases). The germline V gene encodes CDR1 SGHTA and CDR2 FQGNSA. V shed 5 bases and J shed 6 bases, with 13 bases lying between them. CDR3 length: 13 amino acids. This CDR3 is CASSTDGGPEAFF. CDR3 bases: TGTGCCAGCAGCACCGACGGGGGGCCTGAAGCTTTCTTT.

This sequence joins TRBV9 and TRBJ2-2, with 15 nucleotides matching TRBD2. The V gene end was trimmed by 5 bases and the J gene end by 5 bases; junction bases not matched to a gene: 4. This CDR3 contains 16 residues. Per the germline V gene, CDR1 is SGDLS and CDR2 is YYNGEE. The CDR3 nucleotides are TGTGCCAGCAGTGGGACTAGCGGGGGGTTAACCGGGGAGCTGTTTTTT. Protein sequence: CASSGTSGGLTGELFF. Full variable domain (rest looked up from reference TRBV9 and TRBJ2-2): DSGVTQTPKHLITATGQRVTLRCSPRSGDLSVYWYQQSLDQGLQFLIQYYNGEERAKGNILERFSAQQFPDLHSELNLSSLELGDSALYFCASSGTSGGLTGELFFGEGSRLTVL.

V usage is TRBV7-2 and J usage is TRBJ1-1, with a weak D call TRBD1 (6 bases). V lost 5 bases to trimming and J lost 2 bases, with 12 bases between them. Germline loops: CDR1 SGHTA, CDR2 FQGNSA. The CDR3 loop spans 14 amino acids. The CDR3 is CASSLGGQNTEAFF. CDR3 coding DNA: TGTGCCAGCAGCCTCGGGGGGCAAAACACTGAAGCTTTCTTT.

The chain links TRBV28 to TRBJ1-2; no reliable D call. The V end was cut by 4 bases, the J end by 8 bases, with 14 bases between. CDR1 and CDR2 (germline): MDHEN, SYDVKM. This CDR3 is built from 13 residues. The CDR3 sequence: CASSSEASGGYTF. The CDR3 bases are TGTGCCAGCAGTTCCGAAGCCTCCGGGGGCTACACCTTC.

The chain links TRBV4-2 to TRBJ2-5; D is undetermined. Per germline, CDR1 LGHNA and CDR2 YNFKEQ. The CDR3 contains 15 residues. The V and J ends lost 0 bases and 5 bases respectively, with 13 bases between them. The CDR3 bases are TGTGCCAGCAGCCAAGAAAGGTGGAGCGTGGAGACCCAGTACTTC. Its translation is CASSQERWSVETQYF.

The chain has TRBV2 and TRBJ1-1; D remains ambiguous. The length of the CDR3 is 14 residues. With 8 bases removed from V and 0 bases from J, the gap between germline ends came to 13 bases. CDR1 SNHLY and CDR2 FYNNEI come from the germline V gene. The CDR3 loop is CASGPARVNTEAFF. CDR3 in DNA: TGTGCCAGCGGGCCTGCGAGGGTGAACACTGAAGCTTTCTTT. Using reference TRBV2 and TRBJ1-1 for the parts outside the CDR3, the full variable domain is EPEVTQTPSHQVTQMGQEVILRCVPISNHLYFYWYRQILGQKVEFLVSFYNNEISEKSEIFDDQFSVERPDGSNFTLKIRSTKLEDSAMYFCASGPARVNTEAFFGQGTRLTVV.

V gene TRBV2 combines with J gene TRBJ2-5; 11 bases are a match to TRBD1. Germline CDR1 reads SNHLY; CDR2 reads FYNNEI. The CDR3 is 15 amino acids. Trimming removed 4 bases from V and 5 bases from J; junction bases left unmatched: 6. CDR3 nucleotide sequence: TGTGCCAGCAGTGTAAGGACAGGGGGCTGGGAGACCCAGTACTTC. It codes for CASSVRTGGWETQYF.

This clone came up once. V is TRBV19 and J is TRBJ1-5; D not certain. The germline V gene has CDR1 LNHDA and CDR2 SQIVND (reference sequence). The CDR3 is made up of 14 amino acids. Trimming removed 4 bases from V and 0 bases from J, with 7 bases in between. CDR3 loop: CASSSQNSNQPQHF. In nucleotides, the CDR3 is TGTGCCAGTAGTAGTCAGAATAGCAATCAGCCCCAGCATTTT.

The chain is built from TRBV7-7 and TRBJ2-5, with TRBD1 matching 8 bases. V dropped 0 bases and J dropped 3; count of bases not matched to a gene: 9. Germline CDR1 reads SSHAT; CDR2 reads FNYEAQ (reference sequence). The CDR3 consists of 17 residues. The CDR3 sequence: CASSLAGTGRAEETQYF. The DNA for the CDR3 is TGTGCCAGCAGCTTAGCGGGGACAGGTCGGGCAGAAGAGACCCAGTACTTC.

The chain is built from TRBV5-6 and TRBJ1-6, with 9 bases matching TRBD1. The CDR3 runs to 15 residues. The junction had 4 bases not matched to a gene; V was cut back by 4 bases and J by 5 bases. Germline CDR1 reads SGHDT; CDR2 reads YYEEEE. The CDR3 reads CASSIGDRDNSPLHF. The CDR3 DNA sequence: TGTGCCAGCAGCATAGGGGACAGGGATAATTCACCCCTCCACTTT.